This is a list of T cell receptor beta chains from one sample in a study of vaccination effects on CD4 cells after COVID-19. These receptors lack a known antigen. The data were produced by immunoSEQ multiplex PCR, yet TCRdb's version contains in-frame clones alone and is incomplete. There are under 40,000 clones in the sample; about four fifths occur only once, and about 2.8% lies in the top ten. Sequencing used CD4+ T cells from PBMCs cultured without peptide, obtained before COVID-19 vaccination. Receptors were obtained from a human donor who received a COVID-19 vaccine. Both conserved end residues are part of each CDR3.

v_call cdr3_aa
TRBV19 CASSTLPPGGGVADTQYF
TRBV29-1 CSVAANSGNTIYF
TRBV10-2 CGSRRGNTGELFF
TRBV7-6 CASSPDRGQRTNEKLFF
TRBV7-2 CASSSTPDNEQFF
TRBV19 CASSRRDSIRYTEAFF
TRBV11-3 CASSFTVNTEAFF
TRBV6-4 CASSDSTVLGSTDTQYF
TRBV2 CASSDPYGTARDSPLHF
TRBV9 CASSVGSRETQYF
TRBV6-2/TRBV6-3 CASSYGGGAYNEQFF
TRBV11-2 CASSLLPSGGTETQYF
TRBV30 CAWSWGVLRPEAFF
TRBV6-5 CASSYSGRDNQPQHF
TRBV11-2 CASSLTGNEQFF
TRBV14 CASSQGYTKLFF
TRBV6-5 CASGLGGSQPQHF
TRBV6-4 CASSDTGAIVSGANVLTF
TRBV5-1 CASTSGGLAGGPGANVLTF
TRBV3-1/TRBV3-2 CASSQTQETQYF
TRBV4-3 CASSDPRDNTEAFF
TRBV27 CASGAQGYGYTF
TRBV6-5 CASSYSAGSGNTIYF
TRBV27 CASRFSPPQGTDTQYF
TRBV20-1 CSASTGGGYTF
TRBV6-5 CASRTVNTEAFF
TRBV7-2 CASSLEQGFGYGYTF
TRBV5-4 CASSLGQTGTGELFF
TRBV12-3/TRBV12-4 CASSFGNTIYF
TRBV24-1 CATSDTSGGPSADTQYF
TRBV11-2 CASSSYRIRDRDYTEAFF
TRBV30 CAWSVGDRAPNDYGYTF
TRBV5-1 CASTLRRGSETQYF
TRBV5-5 CASSLELGWGRTGELFF
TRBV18 CASSQGLGMETQYF
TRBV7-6 CASSLLTGSETQYF
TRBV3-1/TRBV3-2 CASSQGLWPNYGYTF
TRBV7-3 CASSLNEYNEQFF
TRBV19 CASSTRATRETQYF
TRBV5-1 CASNPSGGVLSYNEQFF
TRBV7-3 CASSFPAYFGTGNTGELFF
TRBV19 CASSIRSRSGELFF
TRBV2 CASRGEHQPQHF